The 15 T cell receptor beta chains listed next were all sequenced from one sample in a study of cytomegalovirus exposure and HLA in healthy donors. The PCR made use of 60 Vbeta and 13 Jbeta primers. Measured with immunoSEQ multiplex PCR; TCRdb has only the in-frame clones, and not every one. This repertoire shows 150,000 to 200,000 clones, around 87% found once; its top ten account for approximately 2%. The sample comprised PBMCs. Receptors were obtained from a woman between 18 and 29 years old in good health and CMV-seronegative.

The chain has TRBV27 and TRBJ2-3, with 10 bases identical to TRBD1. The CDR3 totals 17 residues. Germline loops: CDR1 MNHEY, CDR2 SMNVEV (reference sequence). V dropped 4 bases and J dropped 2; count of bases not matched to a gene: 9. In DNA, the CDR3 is TGTGCCAGCAGTTGGACAGGGGGGTCCCTCTACACAGATACGCAGTATTTT. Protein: CASSWTGGSLYTDTQYF.

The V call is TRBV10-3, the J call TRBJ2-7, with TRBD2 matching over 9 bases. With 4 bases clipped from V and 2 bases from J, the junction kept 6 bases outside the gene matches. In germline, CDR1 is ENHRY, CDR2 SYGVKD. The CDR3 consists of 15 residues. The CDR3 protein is CAISGVAGATYEQYF. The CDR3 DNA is TGTGCCATCAGTGGTGTAGCGGGGGCCACCTACGAGCAGTACTTC.

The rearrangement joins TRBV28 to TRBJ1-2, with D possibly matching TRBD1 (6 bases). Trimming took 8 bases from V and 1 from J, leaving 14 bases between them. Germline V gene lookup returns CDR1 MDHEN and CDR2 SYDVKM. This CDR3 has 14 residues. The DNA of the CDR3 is TGTGCCAGCCAGCGGACAGAGCTTAACTATGGCTACACCTTC. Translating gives CASQRTELNYGYTF.

The DNA for the CDR3 is TGTGCCAGTAGTATAGATATAACTATACCGAGCGAGCAGTACTTC. As protein: CASSIDITIPSEQYF. V gene TRBV19 combines with J gene TRBJ2-7; D unresolved. The CDR3 has 15 amino acids. V was cut by 0 bases and J by 6 bases, with 15 bases left in between. Germline V gene data show CDR1 as LNHDA and CDR2 as SQIVND (reference sequence).

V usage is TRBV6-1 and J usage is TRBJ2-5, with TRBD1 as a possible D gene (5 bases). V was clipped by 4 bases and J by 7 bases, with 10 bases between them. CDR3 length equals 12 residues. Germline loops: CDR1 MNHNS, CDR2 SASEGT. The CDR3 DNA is TGTGCCAGCAGTGTAGGCCAGGGGACCCAGTACTTC. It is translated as CASSVGQGTQYF.

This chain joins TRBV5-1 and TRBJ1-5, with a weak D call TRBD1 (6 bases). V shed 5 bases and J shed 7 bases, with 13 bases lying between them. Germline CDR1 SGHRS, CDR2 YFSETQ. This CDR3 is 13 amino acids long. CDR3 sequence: CASSSGEGQPQHF. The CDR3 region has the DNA TGCGCCAGCAGTTCAGGGGAAGGGCAGCCCCAGCATTTT.

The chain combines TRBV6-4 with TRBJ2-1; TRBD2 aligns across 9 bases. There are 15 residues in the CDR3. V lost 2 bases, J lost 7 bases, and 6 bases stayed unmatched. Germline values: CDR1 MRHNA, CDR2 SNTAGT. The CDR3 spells CASSDVAGVGNEQFF. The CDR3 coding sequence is TGTGCCAGCAGTGACGTAGCGGGAGTCGGGAATGAGCAGTTCTTC.

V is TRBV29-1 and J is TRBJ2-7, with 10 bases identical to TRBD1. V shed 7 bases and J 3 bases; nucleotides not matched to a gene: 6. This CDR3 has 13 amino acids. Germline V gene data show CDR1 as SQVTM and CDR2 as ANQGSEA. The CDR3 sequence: CSALTGGRYEQYF. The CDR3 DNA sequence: TGCAGCGCCCTGACAGGGGGCCGCTACGAGCAGTACTTC.

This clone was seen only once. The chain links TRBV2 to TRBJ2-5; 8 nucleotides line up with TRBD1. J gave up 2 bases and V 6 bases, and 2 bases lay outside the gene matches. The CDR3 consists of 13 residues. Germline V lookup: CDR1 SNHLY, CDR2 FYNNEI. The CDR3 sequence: CASRDRDQETQYF. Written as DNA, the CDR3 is TGTGCCAGCAGGGACAGGGATCAAGAGACCCAGTACTTC.

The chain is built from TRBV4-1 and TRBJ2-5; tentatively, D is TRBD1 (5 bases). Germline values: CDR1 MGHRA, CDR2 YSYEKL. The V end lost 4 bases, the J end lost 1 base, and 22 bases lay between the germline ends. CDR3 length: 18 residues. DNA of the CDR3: TGCGCCAGCAGCCTCCGGGTTAGGGGCCCAGGCACCCAAGAGACCCAGTACTTC. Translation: CASSLRVRGPGTQETQYF.

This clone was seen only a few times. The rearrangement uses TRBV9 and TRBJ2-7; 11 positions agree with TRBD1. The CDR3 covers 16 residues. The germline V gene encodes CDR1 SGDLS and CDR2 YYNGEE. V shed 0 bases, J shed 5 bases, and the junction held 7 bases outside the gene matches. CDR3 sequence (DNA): TGTGCCAGCAGCGTAGTAGGACAGGGGGCGTTCGACGAGCAGTACTTC. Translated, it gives CASSVVGQGAFDEQYF.

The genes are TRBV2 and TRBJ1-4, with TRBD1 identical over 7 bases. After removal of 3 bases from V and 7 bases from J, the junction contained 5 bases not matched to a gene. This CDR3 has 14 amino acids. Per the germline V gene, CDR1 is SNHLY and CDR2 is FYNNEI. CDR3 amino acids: CASSEETGREKLFF. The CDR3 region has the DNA TGTGCCAGCAGTGAGGAGACAGGGCGTGAAAAACTGTTTTTT.

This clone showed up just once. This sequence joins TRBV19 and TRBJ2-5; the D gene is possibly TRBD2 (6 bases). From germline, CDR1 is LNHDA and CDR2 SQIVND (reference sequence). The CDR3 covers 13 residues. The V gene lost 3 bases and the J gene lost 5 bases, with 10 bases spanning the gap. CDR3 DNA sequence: TGTGCCAGTAGTATCGGGAGTATGGAGACCCAGTACTTC. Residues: CASSIGSMETQYF.

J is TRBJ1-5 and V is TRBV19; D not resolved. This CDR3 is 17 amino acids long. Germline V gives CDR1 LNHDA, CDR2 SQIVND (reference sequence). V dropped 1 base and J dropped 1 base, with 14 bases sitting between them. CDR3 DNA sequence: TGTGCCAGTAGTATAGGAGGGATATCTGGGAGCAATCAGCCCCAGCATTTT. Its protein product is CASSIGGISGSNQPQHF.

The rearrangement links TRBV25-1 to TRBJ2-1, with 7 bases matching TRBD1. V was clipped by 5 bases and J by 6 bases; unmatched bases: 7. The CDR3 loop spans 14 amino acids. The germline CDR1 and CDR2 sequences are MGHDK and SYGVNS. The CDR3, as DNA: TGTGCCAGCAGTACCGGGACAGCCTGCAATGAGCAGTTCTTC. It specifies CASSTGTACNEQFF.